These 8 T cell receptor beta chains were all obtained from the same sample, sequenced in a study of shared clonotypes between healthy human individuals. Generated by immunoSEQ multiplex PCR, the TCRdb table keeps only in-frame clones and is missing some. The sample gives more than 1.2 million clones, 98% to 99% of which show up once; roughly 0.36% is in the top ten. The specimen was naive CD4+ T cells sorted from blood. As for subset: CD45RA+ positively selected. The receptors here all came from a young man in good health.

This chain uses TRBV29-1 with TRBJ1-3, with a possible D match to TRBD1 (5 bases). V lost 7 bases, J lost 1 base, and 14 bases lay in between. Germline V gives CDR1 SQVTM, CDR2 ANQGSEA. The CDR3 is made up of 14 amino acids. The CDR3, as DNA: TGCAGCGCGGGCTCCGGGACTTCTGGAAACACCATATATTTT. This sequence encodes CSAGSGTSGNTIYF.

This chain links TRBV5-4 with TRBJ2-5; 10 positions agree with TRBD2. Germline V gene sequence: CDR1 SGHNT, CDR2 YYREEE (reference sequence). The CDR3 loop spans 14 amino acids. Germline trimming cut 7 bases from V and 4 bases from J; bases unmatched to any gene: 7. The CDR3 DNA is TGTGCCAGCGCGTCTAGCGGGAGCGGAGAGACCCAGTACTTC. Protein: CASASSGSGETQYF.

This chain joins TRBV14 and TRBJ1-5; no clear D. Trimming stripped 7 bases from V and 5 bases from J, with 15 bases between. The length of the CDR3 is 14 residues. Germline CDR1 reads SGHDN; CDR2 reads FVKESK. The CDR3 reads CASTVDGPYQPQHF. CDR3 DNA: TGTGCCAGCACAGTGGACGGACCTTATCAGCCCCAGCATTTT.

This chain uses TRBV14 with TRBJ2-5; D gene unclear. The germline V gene encodes CDR1 SGHDN and CDR2 FVKESK. The CDR3 consists of 15 residues. Trimming cost V 4 bases and J 0 bases, with 12 bases left between them. CDR3 nucleotide sequence: TGTGCCAGCAGCCCCCGGTCGTGGTACCAAGAGACCCAGTACTTC. As protein: CASSPRSWYQETQYF. The entire variable domain, with the rest obtained from reference TRBV14 and TRBJ2-5, is as follows: EAGVTQFPSHSVIEKGQTVTLRCDPISGHDNLYWYRRVMGKEIKFLLHFVKESKQDESGMPNNRFLAERTGGTYSTLKVQPAELEDSGVYFCASSPRSWYQETQYFGPGTRLLVL.

The chain combines TRBV5-5 with TRBJ2-1, with no clear D. Germline V lookup: CDR1 SGHKS, CDR2 YYEKEE (reference sequence). The CDR3 totals 15 residues. Trimming pared 0 bases from V and 2 bases from J, leaving 9 bases between. The CDR3 nucleotides are TGTGCCAGCAGCTTGGCAGGTGTCGCCTACAATGAGCAGTTCTTC. It specifies CASSLAGVAYNEQFF. Combining the CDR3 with reference TRBV5-5 and TRBJ2-1 gives the whole variable domain DAGVTQSPTHLIKTRGQQVTLRCSPISGHKSVSWYQQVLGQGPQFIFQYYEKEERGRGNFPDRFSARQFPNYSSELNVNALLLGDSALYLCASSLAGVAYNEQFFGPGTRLTVL.

This clone was observed a single time. The chain recombines TRBV19 with TRBJ2-2, with D possibly being TRBD2 (6 bases). Trimming removed 0 bases from V and 6 bases from J, with 17 bases in between. The CDR3 consists of 17 residues. The germline V gene encodes CDR1 LNHDA and CDR2 SQIVND (reference sequence). CDR3 in DNA: TGTGCCAGTAGTATAGACGGAGGGTTTCTCATGCCCGGGGAGCTGTTTTTT. Residues: CASSIDGGFLMPGELFF.

J is TRBJ1-1 and V is TRBV5-1; 7 bases are shared with TRBD1. Trimming took 3 bases from V and 0 from J; bases not matched to a gene: 5. In germline, CDR1 is SGHRS, CDR2 YFSETQ. The CDR3 consists of 15 residues. Written as DNA, the CDR3 is TGCGCCAGCAGCTCCCCGGGACAGCTGAACACTGAAGCTTTCTTT. Its translation: CASSSPGQLNTEAFF.

This clone was seen once. The genes are TRBV7-6 and TRBJ2-3, with 11 bases identical to TRBD1. The CDR3 consists of 14 residues. V dropped 5 bases and J dropped 5; count of bases not matched to a gene: 3. The germline gives CDR1 SGHVS, CDR2 FNYEAQ. The CDR3: CASSLGTGGDTQYF. The DNA for the CDR3 is TGTGCCAGCAGCCTAGGGACAGGGGGAGATACGCAGTATTTT.